Below are 30 T cell receptor beta chains sequenced from a single sample in a study of cytomegalovirus exposure and HLA in healthy donors. Primers for the PCR totalled 60 Vbeta and 13 Jbeta. Here immunoSEQ multiplex PCR was the method, and the copy in TCRdb shows in-frame clones only, minus some. Among 100,000 to 150,000 clones listed, 15% to 20% were seen once. The sample consisted of PBMCs. The receptors were sampled from a female donor in good health and CMV-seropositive.

This clone was counted a few times. The chain joins TRBV19 to TRBJ2-4; 7 bases fit TRBD2. The germline gives CDR1 LNHDA, CDR2 SQIVND (reference sequence). V was pared by 4 bases and J by 6 bases, with 9 bases of the junction left unmatched. CDR3 length equals 15 residues. CDR3 in DNA: TGTGCCAGTAGTACCCCGGGGACTACCTCAAACATTCAGTACTTC. Its protein is CASSTPGTTSNIQYF.

This clone was seen only a few times. The chain couples TRBV6-1 to TRBJ1-5, with a possible D match to TRBD1 (5 bases). The CDR3 spans 14 residues. CDR1 is MNHNS and CDR2 is SASEGT in the germline V gene. Trimming took 6 bases from V and 4 from J, leaving 13 bases between them. The CDR3 reads CASSGGFGNQPQHF. As DNA, the CDR3 is TGTGCCAGCAGCGGGGGTTTTGGGAATCAGCCCCAGCATTTT.

The chain couples TRBV4-2 to TRBJ1-5; no clear D gene. V shed 2 bases and J shed 5 bases, with 4 bases lying between them. The germline CDR1 and CDR2 sequences are LGHNA and YNFKEQ. The CDR3 length is 12 residues. CDR3 region: CASSQIDQPQHF. The CDR3 coding sequence is TGTGCCAGCAGCCAAATCGATCAGCCCCAGCATTTT.

With respect to this clone: Other DNA sequences in this sample translate to the same CDR3. The rearrangement joins TRBV20-1 to TRBJ2-1; D unresolved. The CDR3 spans 10 residues. The V end was cut by 6 bases, the J end by 4 bases, with 4 bases between. Germline V gene data show CDR1 as DFQATT and CDR2 as SNEGSKA (reference sequence). The CDR3 reads CSAAYNEQFF. In DNA, the CDR3 is TGCAGTGCGGCATACAATGAGCAGTTCTTC.

This clone was counted only a few times. V and J are TRBV28 and TRBJ1-2, with D tentatively TRBD1 (5 bases). Trimming pared 5 bases from V and 5 bases from J, leaving 6 bases between. This CDR3 has 11 residues. Germline loops: CDR1 MDHEN, CDR2 SYDVKM. CDR3 nucleotides: TGTGCCAGCAGTGGGGGGTATGGCTACACCTTC. Its protein is CASSGGYGYTF.

The genes are TRBV9 and TRBJ2-7; the match to TRBD1 covers 7 bases. V lost 1 base and J lost 2; bases outside the gene matches: 3. The CDR3 extends over 14 amino acids. Per the germline V gene, CDR1 is SGDLS and CDR2 is YYNGEE. As DNA, the CDR3 is TGTGCCAGCAGCGTACAGGGGGATCCCTACGAGCAGTACTTC. Translation gives CASSVQGDPYEQYF.

This clone was detected only a few times. The rearrangement uses TRBV29-1 and TRBJ2-3; no clear D gene. The CDR3 extends over 13 amino acids. CDR1 is SQVTM and CDR2 is ANQGSEA in the germline V gene. The ends were cut back, 6 bases at V and 1 base at J, with 11 bases in the middle. The CDR3, as DNA: TGCAGCGTCCCCCGTACAGGCACAGATACGCAGTATTTT. It yields the protein CSVPRTGTDTQYF.

This clone was seen a handful of times. One end of the junction fails to match germline, which may point to a read error. The chain uses TRBV4-1 and TRBJ1-1; D unresolved. The CDR3 has 11 residues. Germline lookup yields CDR1 MGHRA and CDR2 YSYEKL. The DNA of the CDR3 is TGCGCCAGCAGGGAGGTACGGTCTATTGGCTTT. Residues: CASREVRSIGF.

This clone was seen a handful of times. This sequence joins TRBV6-1 and TRBJ1-5; TRBD1 matches 10 bases. Germline trimming cut 0 bases from V and 5 bases from J; bases unmatched to any gene: 10. CDR3 size: 18 residues. Per the germline V gene, CDR1 is MNHNS and CDR2 is SASEGT. The CDR3 DNA is TGTGCCAGCAGTGAAGCGCGGGACAGGGGAGAATTGGATCAGCCCCAGCATTTT. Residues: CASSEARDRGELDQPQHF.

This chain joins TRBV5-6 and TRBJ1-2; D gene uncertain. V was pared by 0 bases and J by 5 bases, with 11 bases between. CDR1 and CDR2 from the germline V gene are SGHDT and YYEEEE. The CDR3 has 14 amino acids. The CDR3: CASSLDRFGYGYTF. CDR3 sequence (DNA): TGTGCCAGCAGCTTGGATAGGTTCGGGTATGGCTACACCTTC.

V gene TRBV5-4 combines with J gene TRBJ1-3, with unresolved D. Per the germline V gene, CDR1 is SGHNT and CDR2 is YYREEE (reference sequence). This CDR3 has 16 residues. V gave up 3 bases and J gave up 3 bases, with 16 bases separating them. DNA for the CDR3: TGTGCCAGCAGCTCGGAGGGCATTCAAGGTGGAAACACCATATATTTT. Amino acids: CASSSEGIQGGNTIYF.

The genes are TRBV4-3 and TRBJ1-6; TRBD1 agrees at 7 bases. The V gene end was trimmed by 1 base and the J gene end by 2 bases; junction bases not matched to a gene: 11. The CDR3 totals 19 residues. Germline lookup yields CDR1 LGHNA and CDR2 YSLEER. The CDR3 region has the DNA TGCGCCAGCAGCCAAGTCGGCGGTAGGGGGCCGACCTATAATTCACCCCTCCACTTT. Translation: CASSQVGGRGPTYNSPLHF.

The rearrangement joins TRBV27 to TRBJ1-2; D perhaps matches TRBD1 (6 bases). The CDR3 is made up of 15 amino acids. CDR1 and CDR2 from the germline V gene are MNHEY and SMNVEV (reference sequence). V was clipped by 6 bases and J by 5 bases, with 19 bases between them. The CDR3, as DNA: TGTGCCAGCAGCCCACACCCGGGGACACTGTATGGCTACACCTTC. Its translation is CASSPHPGTLYGYTF.

In the case of this clone: A junction boundary mismatches the germline segment, possibly from a read error. DNA of the CDR3: TGCGCCAGCAGCCCCAACCTGGACAACGAGCAGTTCTTC. It encodes CASSPNLDNEQFF. V gene TRBV4-3 combines with J gene TRBJ2-1; D might be TRBD1 (5 bases). CDR1 and CDR2 (germline): LGHNA, YSLEER. The CDR3 spans 13 residues.

This clone was seen a few times. The chain joins TRBV2 to TRBJ2-3; TRBD1 matches at 9 bases. The germline V gene has CDR1 SNHLY and CDR2 FYNNEI. Trimming cost V 5 bases and J 0 bases; bases outside gene matches: 9. This CDR3 spans 17 amino acids. The CDR3 sequence: CASSKTWDRASTDTQYF. The CDR3 nucleotides read TGTGCCAGCAGTAAAACTTGGGACAGGGCGAGCACAGATACGCAGTATTTT. Filled out from reference TRBV2 and TRBJ2-3, the complete variable domain reads EPEVTQTPSHQVTQMGQEVILRCVPISNHLYFYWYRQILGQKVEFLVSFYNNEISEKSEIFDDQFSVERPDGSNFTLKIRSTKLEDSAMYFCASSKTWDRASTDTQYFGPGTRLTVL.

The chain couples TRBV6-1 to TRBJ2-2; D is possibly TRBD2 (6 bases). Trimming took off 4 bases at V and 6 bases at J, with 15 bases between the two ends. The CDR3 is 15 residues long. Germline V gene sequence: CDR1 MNHNS, CDR2 SASEGT. CDR3 coding DNA: TGTGCCAGCAGTGTTCAGAGGAGGGTAGCCGGGGAGCTGTTTTTT. As protein: CASSVQRRVAGELFF.

Only a few counts were recorded for this clone. V gene TRBV27 combines with J gene TRBJ1-1; 9 bases are a match to TRBD1. Germline trimming cut 5 bases from V and 7 bases from J; bases unmatched to any gene: 8. In germline, CDR1 is MNHEY, CDR2 SMNVEV (reference sequence). The CDR3 has 14 residues. In DNA form, the CDR3 reads TGTGCCAGCAGTACCCGGGACAGGGTTTATGAAGCTTTCTTT. Translated: CASSTRDRVYEAFF.

The chain joins TRBV6-5 to TRBJ2-7; D is possibly TRBD1 (6 bases). The CDR3 has 13 amino acids. Between the trimmed V and J ends, which lost 5 bases and 3 bases, there was a span of 11 bases. The V gene's germline CDR1 is MNHEY and CDR2 SVGAGI. CDR3: CASSTRQDYEQYF. CDR3 DNA: TGTGCCAGCAGTACCCGACAGGACTACGAGCAGTACTTC.

This clone was counted between two and nine times. The chain links TRBV7-8 to TRBJ1-2, with TRBD1 as a possible D gene (6 bases). CDR1 is SGHVS, CDR2 FQNEAQ, per germline. Deletions cut 0 bases from V and 7 bases from J, with 9 bases between. This CDR3 region has 13 residues. CDR3 protein: CASSLARGRGYTF. The CDR3, as DNA: TGTGCCAGCAGCTTAGCCAGGGGACGTGGCTACACCTTC.

This clone was recorded a few times. The rearrangement links TRBV5-1 to TRBJ1-1, with D tentatively TRBD1 (5 bases). This CDR3 has 19 residues. Trimming cost V 3 bases and J 1 base, with 25 bases left between them. Germline CDR1 SGHRS, CDR2 YFSETQ. CDR3 protein: CASSYILGGEFGPNTEAFF. The CDR3 region has the DNA TGCGCCAGCAGCTACATTTTGGGAGGGGAGTTTGGGCCGAACACTGAAGCTTTCTTT.

This clone has more than one count but fewer than ten. The chain recombines TRBV2 with TRBJ2-7; 8 bases match TRBD1. The junction had 6 bases not matched to a gene; V was cut back by 5 bases and J by 3 bases. This CDR3 region has 14 residues. The germline V gene encodes CDR1 SNHLY and CDR2 FYNNEI. CDR3 residues: CASSFRDRFYEQYF. The CDR3 DNA reads as TGTGCCAGCAGTTTCCGGGACAGGTTCTACGAGCAGTACTTC.

This chain joins TRBV7-6 and TRBJ2-3, with 12 bases identical to TRBD2. Trimming removed 5 bases from V and 0 bases from J; junction bases left unmatched: 6. The germline V gene encodes CDR1 SGHVS and CDR2 FNYEAQ. The CDR3 runs to 17 residues. The DNA of the CDR3 is TGTGCCAGCAGCCAAGGACTAGCGGGGACTAGCACAGATACGCAGTATTTT. Translated: CASSQGLAGTSTDTQYF.

Only a few counts were recorded for this clone. This rearrangement joins TRBV29-1 to TRBJ1-5; possible D gene TRBD1, 5 bases. V shed 6 bases and J shed 3 bases, with 12 bases lying between them. This CDR3 is built from 13 residues. Germline lookup yields CDR1 SQVTM and CDR2 ANQGSEA. As DNA, the CDR3 is TGCAGCGTGGGGGGGGGAAACAATCAGCCCCAGCATTTT. Translated: CSVGGGNNQPQHF.

The rearrangement uses TRBV7-2 and TRBJ2-3; D perhaps matches TRBD2 (5 bases). Germline CDR1 reads SGHTA; CDR2 reads FQGNSA. Trimming took off 3 bases at V and 3 bases at J, with 16 bases between the two ends. The CDR3 loop spans 16 amino acids. CDR3 coding DNA: TGTGCCAGCAGCTTCGACTACGCAAGGTCAACAGATACGCAGTATTTT. It encodes CASSFDYARSTDTQYF.

This rearrangement joins TRBV2 to TRBJ2-7; D is perhaps TRBD1 (7 bases). The germline gives CDR1 SNHLY, CDR2 FYNNEI. V gave up 5 bases and J gave up 2 bases, with 16 bases separating them. The CDR3 length is 15 residues. DNA for the CDR3: TGTGCCAGCAGTCCAGGGGGAGGTTCCGCCTACGAGCAGTACTTC. Its translation is CASSPGGGSAYEQYF.

This clone has more than one count but fewer than ten. The chain links TRBV9 to TRBJ2-5, with TRBD2 matching over 8 bases. The CDR3 is 16 residues long. The J segment lost 2 bases and the V segment lost 0 bases, leaving 6 bases of the junction unmatched. CDR1 is SGDLS, CDR2 YYNGEE, per germline. DNA of the CDR3: TGTGCCAGCAGCGTAGACGGGACTAGTCGTCAAGAGACCCAGTACTTC. Translation gives CASSVDGTSRQETQYF.

Only a few counts were recorded for this clone. The chain couples TRBV2 to TRBJ2-7, with unresolved D. The CDR3 length is 12 residues. Germline-derived CDR1 and CDR2 are SNHLY and FYNNEI. Trimming removed 4 bases from V and 0 bases from J, with 4 bases in between. Written as DNA, the CDR3 is TGTGCCAGCAGTGGGAGCTCCTACGAGCAGTACTTC. The encoded protein is CASSGSSYEQYF.

This clone has only a few counts. This rearrangement joins TRBV7-2 to TRBJ2-7; D possibly corresponds to TRBD2 (6 bases). The V end was cut by 0 bases, the J end by 7 bases, with 16 bases between. The CDR3 extends over 15 amino acids. Germline V gene lookup returns CDR1 SGHTA and CDR2 FQGNSA. Written as DNA, the CDR3 is TGTGCCAGCAGCTTAGCTAGCGGTGGCCTCCGGGAGCAGTACTTC. Encoded protein: CASSLASGGLREQYF.

This clone appeared a few times. The chain combines TRBV5-1 with TRBJ2-4; no firm D call. Trimming took 4 bases from V and 0 from J, leaving 20 bases between them. Germline values: CDR1 SGHRS, CDR2 YFSETQ. This CDR3 spans 18 amino acids. CDR3: CASSPPLDMALAKNIQYF. The CDR3 DNA reads TGCGCCAGCAGCCCCCCCCTTGATATGGCCCTAGCCAAAAACATTCAGTACTTC.

This clone was seen a few times. The J gene is TRBJ1-1, the V gene TRBV5-4, with D possibly being TRBD1 (5 bases). Deletions cut 1 base from V and 6 bases from J, with 10 bases between. The CDR3 covers 13 residues. Germline CDR1 is SGHNT and CDR2 is YYREEE (reference sequence). The CDR3 DNA reads TGTGCCAGCAGCTTGTCAGGGCGGTCTGAAGCTTTCTTT. This translates into CASSLSGRSEAFF. The full variable domain, in which reference TRBV5-4 and TRBJ1-1 provide the parts outside the CDR3, is ETGVTQSPTHLIKTRGQQVTLRCSSQSGHNTVSWYQQALGQGPQFIFQYYREEENGRGNFPPRFSGLQFPNYSSELNVNALELDDSALYLCASSLSGRSEAFFGQGTRLTVV.